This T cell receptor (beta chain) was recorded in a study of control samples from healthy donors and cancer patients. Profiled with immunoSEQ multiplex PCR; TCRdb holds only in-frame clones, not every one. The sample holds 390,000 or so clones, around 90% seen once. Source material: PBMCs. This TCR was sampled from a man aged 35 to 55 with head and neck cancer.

This chain's CDR3 is CSVEVLRADTQYF. The CDR3 region has the DNA TGCAGCGTTGAAGTGCTAAGGGCAGATACGCAGTATTTT. The chain couples TRBV29-1 to TRBJ2-3; no clear D. V was pared by 1 base and J by 4 bases, with 9 bases between. Germline V gene data show CDR1 as SQVTM and CDR2 as ANQGSEA. The CDR3 extends over 13 amino acids.